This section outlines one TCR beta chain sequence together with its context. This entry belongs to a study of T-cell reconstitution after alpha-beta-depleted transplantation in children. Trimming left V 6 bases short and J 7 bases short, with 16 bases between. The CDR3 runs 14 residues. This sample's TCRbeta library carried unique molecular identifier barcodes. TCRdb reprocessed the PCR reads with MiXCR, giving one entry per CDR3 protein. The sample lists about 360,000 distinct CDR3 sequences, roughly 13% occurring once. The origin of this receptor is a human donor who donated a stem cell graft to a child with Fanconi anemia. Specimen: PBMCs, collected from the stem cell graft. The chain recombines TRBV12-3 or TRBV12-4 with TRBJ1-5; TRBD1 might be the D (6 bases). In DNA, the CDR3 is TGTGCCAGCAGCCCTACAGGGCCCGGGCAGCCCCAGCATTTT. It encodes CASSPTGPGQPQHF.